Below, 14 T cell receptor beta chains from the same sample are listed, as sequenced in a study of PD-1 blockade in classical Hodgkin lymphoma. All patients relapsed after autologous stem cell transplantation, and brentuximab vedotin exposure varied. Here immunoSEQ multiplex PCR was the method, and the copy in TCRdb shows in-frame clones only, minus some. The sample records roughly 35,000 clones, around 90% being singletons. The sequencing used peripheral blood mononuclear cells (PBMCs), collected before the second cycle of nivolumab. Every receptor here comes from a human donor with classical Hodgkin lymphoma.

V usage is TRBV14 and J usage is TRBJ1-1; D is unresolved. The germline V and J ends were trimmed by 1 base and 1 base, with 7 bases remaining between them. The CDR3 runs 14 residues. Per the germline V gene, CDR1 is SGHDN and CDR2 is FVKESK. CDR3: CASSQVPPNTEAFF. The CDR3 DNA sequence: TGTGCCAGCAGCCAAGTTCCCCCGAACACTGAAGCTTTCTTT.

The chain combines TRBV6-1 with TRBJ2-2; D remains ambiguous. Germline assignment: CDR1 MNHNS and CDR2 SASEGT. The CDR3 runs 13 residues. V lost 5 bases to trimming and J lost 6 bases, with 10 bases between them. DNA for the CDR3: TGTGCCAGCAGTCGGTTACTCTCCGGGGAGCTGTTTTTT. Protein sequence: CASSRLLSGELFF.

On this clone itself: The junction differs from germline at one of its ends, possibly a read error. The rearrangement links TRBV7-7 to TRBJ2-2, with D perhaps assigned TRBD1 or TRBD2 (6 bases each). The CDR3 totals 16 residues. Looked up from germline, CDR1 is SSHAT and CDR2 is FNYEAQ (reference sequence). CDR3 in amino acids: CASSLWGQEGTGELFF. The CDR3 DNA sequence: TGTGCTAGCAGCCTTTGGGGGCAGGAGGGCACCGGGGAGCTGTTTTTT.

This chain links TRBV6-4 with TRBJ2-6; D call uncertain. The CDR3 has 13 amino acids. Germline CDR1 MRHNA, CDR2 SNTAGT. Trimming pared 0 bases from V and 3 bases from J, leaving 0 bases between. CDR3 DNA: TGTGCCAGCAGTGACTCTGGGGCCAACGTCCTGACTTTC. This codes for CASSDSGANVLTF.

The chain carries TRBV27 and TRBJ2-1; D not resolved. Deletions cut 2 bases from V and 2 bases from J, with 4 bases between. The V gene's germline CDR1 is MNHEY and CDR2 SMNVEV (reference sequence). The CDR3 extends over 13 amino acids. The CDR3, as DNA: TGTGCCAGCAGTTTAATGGCCTACAATGAGCAGTTCTTC. Translating gives CASSLMAYNEQFF.

The chain couples TRBV28 to TRBJ2-3; D gene ambiguous. From germline, CDR1 is MDHEN and CDR2 SYDVKM. The CDR3 contains 15 residues. V dropped 2 bases and J dropped 2 bases, with 11 bases sitting between them. The CDR3 region has the DNA TGTGCCAGCAGTTTACCGACGGAAATCACAGATACGCAGTATTTT. Translation: CASSLPTEITDTQYF. Full variable domain (outside the CDR3, taken from reference TRBV28 and TRBJ2-3): DVKVTQSSRYLVKRTGEKVFLECVQDMDHENMFWYRQDPGLGLRLIYFSYDVKMKEKGDIPEGYSVSREKKERFSLILESASTNQTSMYLCASSLPTEITDTQYFGPGTRLTVL.

The chain is built from TRBV7-9 and TRBJ2-7; 11 bases are shared with TRBD2. The CDR3 consists of 15 residues. Germline V CDR1 and CDR2: SEHNR, FQNEAQ (reference sequence). V was clipped by 6 bases and J by 5 bases; unmatched bases: 9. The CDR3 DNA sequence: TGTGCCAGCAGTACGGGACTAGCGGCAGTCAACGAGCAGTACTTC. It codes for CASSTGLAAVNEQYF. The full variable domain, completed using reference TRBV7-9 and TRBJ2-7, is DTGVSQNPRHKITKRGQNVTFRCDPISEHNRLYWYRQTLGQGPEFLTYFQNEAQLEKSRLLSDRFSAERPKGSFSTLEIQRTEQGDSAMYLCASSTGLAAVNEQYFGPGTRLTVT.

V usage is TRBV30 and J usage is TRBJ2-3; 8 nucleotides line up with TRBD2. Germline V gene sequence: CDR1 GTSNPN, CDR2 SVGIG (reference sequence). J gave up 0 bases and V 7 bases, and 6 bases lay outside the gene matches. The CDR3 has 14 residues. Here the CDR3 reads CASTPSGSTDTQYF. CDR3 coding DNA: TGTGCCTCCACCCCTAGCGGGAGCACAGATACGCAGTATTTT.

This clone was detected only once. The chain has TRBV7-8 and TRBJ2-2; 7 bases agree with TRBD1. Per the germline V gene, CDR1 is SGHVS and CDR2 is FQNEAQ. The CDR3 is 14 residues long. V shed 1 base, J shed 6 bases, and the junction held 2 bases outside the gene matches. CDR3 loop: CASSLVGGSGELFF. The CDR3 DNA reads TGTGCCAGCAGCTTAGTAGGGGGCTCCGGGGAGCTGTTTTTT.

The chain combines TRBV27 with TRBJ1-2; no firm D call. The germline gives CDR1 MNHEY, CDR2 SMNVEV (reference sequence). Deletions cut 2 bases from V and 6 bases from J, with 10 bases between. The CDR3 is 13 residues long. The CDR3 sequence is CASSLTGNDGYTF. Here the CDR3 DNA reads TGTGCCAGCAGTTTAACCGGGAATGATGGCTACACCTTC.

V and J are TRBV7-3 and TRBJ2-6, with TRBD2 matching 14 bases. CDR1 is SGHTA, CDR2 FQGTGA, per germline. This CDR3 has 20 amino acids. V dropped 4 bases and J dropped 1; count of bases not matched to a gene: 9. CDR3 loop: CASSSTLGTSGGSGANVLTF. CDR3 DNA sequence: TGTGCCAGCAGCTCCACCCTAGGGACTAGCGGGGGTTCTGGGGCCAACGTCCTGACTTTC.

The DNA of the CDR3 is TGTGCCAGCAGCTCAGTACCGGGACAGGGTATGGGGACCCAGTACTTC. Its protein is CASSSVPGQGMGTQYF. The chain is built from TRBV7-6 and TRBJ2-5; 9 bases map to TRBD1. The CDR3 length is 16 residues. V was clipped by 4 bases and J by 7 bases; unmatched bases: 13. Germline CDR1 is SGHVS and CDR2 is FNYEAQ.

The chain combines TRBV9 with TRBJ2-2, with D perhaps matching TRBD1 (5 bases). This CDR3 has 12 amino acids. Trimming left V 3 bases short and J 5 bases short, with 5 bases between. CDR1 is SGDLS, CDR2 YYNGEE, per germline. DNA for the CDR3: TGTGCCAGCAGCGCAGGGACCGGGGAGCTGTTTTTT. This encodes CASSAGTGELFF. The variable domain in full, with the rest retrieved from reference TRBV9 and TRBJ2-2, is DSGVTQTPKHLITATGQRVTLRCSPRSGDLSVYWYQQSLDQGLQFLIQYYNGEERAKGNILERFSAQQFPDLHSELNLSSLELGDSALYFCASSAGTGELFFGEGSRLTVL.

The genes are TRBV6-6 and TRBJ2-6; tentatively, D is TRBD2 (6 bases). Germline V lookup: CDR1 MNHNY, CDR2 SVGAGI (reference sequence). The CDR3 has 16 residues. Trimming removed 2 bases at V and 4 bases at J, with 12 bases between. The chain's CDR3 is CASSYAGMSGANVLTF. In DNA form, the CDR3 reads TGTGCCAGCAGTTACGCGGGAATGTCAGGGGCCAACGTCCTGACTTTC.